This T cell receptor beta chain was captured in a study of T cell responses to AZD1222 COVID-19 vaccine. This CDR3 spans 14 amino acids. V shed 0 bases and J shed 10 bases, with 15 bases lying between them. Germline values: CDR1 ENHRY, CDR2 SYGVKD. Clones were read by immunoSEQ multiplex PCR, and TCRdb kept only the in-frame ones, dropping some. In the table there are about 120,000 clones, over 85% of which are singletons. The receptor was isolated from an adult in good health. The sample was peripheral blood, taken on day 0 of AZD1222 vaccination. The chain couples TRBV10-3 to TRBJ1-1; D is possibly TRBD1 (5 bases). As DNA, the CDR3 is TGTGCCATCAGTGAGTCGGGCAGGGCAGTTGGAGCTTTCTTT. Translation: CAISESGRAVGAFF.